Below are 25 T cell receptor beta chains sequenced from a single sample in a study of shared clonotypes between healthy human individuals. Libraries were prepared by immunoSEQ multiplex PCR; TCRdb keeps only in-frame clonotypes and omits some of them. The table records hundreds of thousands of clones, 70% to 80% of them present only once. Sequencing used PBMCs. These receptors were obtained from a woman in her thirties or forties in good health. Some clones in this sample may be carry-over from other donors' samples.

V usage is TRBV29-1 and J usage is TRBJ2-5, with 8 positions matching TRBD2. The CDR3 sequence is 13 residues long. Looked up from germline, CDR1 is SQVTM and CDR2 is ANQGSEA. With 4 bases clipped from V and 4 bases from J, the junction kept 5 bases outside the gene matches. This CDR3 is CSVVGAGVETQYF. CDR3 DNA sequence: TGCAGCGTTGTTGGAGCGGGAGTAGAGACCCAGTACTTC.

This clone occurred once. CDR3 in DNA: TGTGCCAGTAGCCCCCTAGGGGGGTTCTCTGGGGCCAACGTCCTGACTTTC. Its translation is CASSPLGGFSGANVLTF. J is TRBJ2-6 and V is TRBV19; D is perhaps TRBD1 or TRBD2 (6 bases each). Between the trimmed V and J ends, which lost 6 bases and 0 bases, there was a span of 15 bases. Germline V gene sequence: CDR1 LNHDA, CDR2 SQIVND (reference sequence). The CDR3 extends over 17 amino acids.

The chain combines TRBV5-1 with TRBJ2-2; D gene ambiguous. Trimming took 0 bases from V and 4 from J, leaving 10 bases between them. The CDR3 runs to 15 residues. The germline CDR1 and CDR2 sequences are SGHRS and YFSETQ. The CDR3 region has the DNA TGCGCCAGCAGCTTGGCCCTGGGTAGCACCGGGGAGCTGTTTTTT. Amino acid sequence: CASSLALGSTGELFF.

The chain is built from TRBV6-1 and TRBJ1-5, with unresolved D. The germline V and J ends were trimmed by 2 bases and 1 base, with 12 bases remaining between them. The CDR3 contains 16 residues. Germline loops: CDR1 MNHNS, CDR2 SASEGT. The CDR3 loop is CASSENGQLSNQPQHF. As DNA, the CDR3 is TGTGCCAGCAGTGAAAACGGGCAACTAAGCAATCAGCCCCAGCATTTT.

About this clone: This sample includes further DNA sequences coding for the same CDR3. The chain couples TRBV7-9 to TRBJ2-1; possibly TRBD1 for D (6 bases). CDR3 length: 14 amino acids. Germline lookup yields CDR1 SEHNR and CDR2 FQNEAQ (reference sequence). Deletions cut 4 bases from V and 6 bases from J, with 13 bases between. The CDR3 protein is CASSSDSPRNEQFF. CDR3 nucleotides: TGTGCCAGCAGCTCGGACAGCCCACGCAATGAGCAGTTCTTC.

This chain uses TRBV19 with TRBJ1-5, with 12 positions matching TRBD1. CDR3 size: 18 residues. Germline loops: CDR1 LNHDA, CDR2 SQIVND (reference sequence). V gave up 3 bases and J gave up 7 bases; unmatched junction bases: 13. CDR3 coding DNA: TGTGCCAGTAGTATTCGGGGACAGGGGGCGAAGCGGACCCAGCCCCAGCATTTT. Translated: CASSIRGQGAKRTQPQHF.

The chain employs TRBV2 and TRBJ1-1, with a weak D call TRBD1 (5 bases). The germline CDR1 and CDR2 sequences are SNHLY and FYNNEI. This CDR3 contains 14 residues. Trimming removed 7 bases at V and 5 bases at J, with 17 bases between. This chain's CDR3 is CASTRGAGGTEAFF. The DNA for the CDR3 is TGTGCCAGCACCAGAGGGGCAGGAGGAACTGAAGCTTTCTTT. The entire variable domain, with the rest obtained from reference TRBV2 and TRBJ1-1, is as follows: EPEVTQTPSHQVTQMGQEVILRCVPISNHLYFYWYRQILGQKVEFLVSFYNNEISEKSEIFDDQFSVERPDGSNFTLKIRSTKLEDSAMYFCASTRGAGGTEAFFGQGTRLTVV.

J is TRBJ2-1 and V is TRBV7-2; 9 bases line up with TRBD2. J lost 13 bases, V lost 6 bases, and 10 bases had no gene match. From germline, CDR1 is SGHTA and CDR2 FQGNSA. The CDR3 length is 13 residues. The CDR3 DNA reads as TGTGCCAGCAGACTTGCTCTTAGCGGGAGTCAGTTCTTC. The encoded protein is CASRLALSGSQFF.

The CDR3 DNA reads TGTGCCAGCAGCCCTCGCTCAGGGGGCCGGGAAAAACTGTTTTTT. Protein: CASSPRSGGREKLFF. The rearrangement links TRBV7-2 to TRBJ1-4; 8 nucleotides align to TRBD1. The V segment lost 5 bases and the J segment 8 bases; nucleotides outside the gene matches: 10. In germline, CDR1 is SGHTA, CDR2 FQGNSA. The CDR3 contains 15 residues. Complete variable domain (other parts from reference TRBV7-2 and TRBJ1-4): GAGVSQSPSNKVTEKGKDVELRCDPISGHTALYWYRQSLGQGLEFLIYFQGNSAPDKSGLPSDRFSAERTGGSVSTLTIQRTQQEDSAVYLCASSPRSGGREKLFFGSGTQLSVL.

This chain links TRBV7-8 with TRBJ1-1, with no clear D. This CDR3 is 14 amino acids long. CDR1 is SGHVS, CDR2 FQNEAQ, per germline. With 2 bases removed from V and 11 bases from J, the gap between germline ends came to 18 bases. This CDR3 reads CASSLQTPSTRAFF. CDR3 coding DNA: TGTGCCAGCAGCTTACAGACCCCAAGTACGAGGGCTTTCTTT.

This rearrangement joins TRBV30 to TRBJ2-7; 7 bases fit TRBD1. The germline gives CDR1 GTSNPN, CDR2 SVGIG (reference sequence). V was clipped by 1 base and J by 0 bases; unmatched bases: 6. CDR3 length: 15 amino acids. CDR3 region: CAWSGLHRGSYEQYF. CDR3 nucleotide sequence: TGTGCCTGGAGTGGACTACACAGGGGCTCCTACGAGCAGTACTTC.

Notes on this clone: At the DNA level, this CDR3 is encoded by other sequences in the same sample as well. The CDR3 sequence: CASSWTGTYEQYF. The CDR3 DNA is TGTGCCAGCAGTTGGACAGGGACCTACGAGCAGTACTTC. The chain links TRBV27 to TRBJ2-7; 8 bases are shared with TRBD1. J gave up 2 bases and V 4 bases, and 1 base lay outside the gene matches. CDR3 length: 13 residues. Germline assignment: CDR1 MNHEY and CDR2 SMNVEV (reference sequence).

Details on this clone: One junction end disagrees with the germline gene, perhaps due to a read error. The chain links TRBV7-8 to TRBJ2-1; TRBD2 matches at 10 bases. The CDR3 contains 14 residues. Germline V gene sequence: CDR1 SGHVS, CDR2 FQNEAQ. The DNA of the CDR3 is TGTGCCAGCAGCCTAGCGGGAGCTTTTGATGAGCAGTTCTTC. Translation: CASSLAGAFDEQFF. The complete variable domain, with remaining parts taken from reference TRBV7-8 and TRBJ2-1, reads GAGVSQSPRYKVAKRGQDVALRCDPISGHVSLFWYQQALGQGPEFLTYFQNEAQLDKSGLPSDRFFAERPEGSVSTLKIQRTQQEDSAVYLCASSLAGAFDEQFFGPGTRLTVL.

In this sample, this clone turned up many times. V usage is TRBV4-1 and J usage is TRBJ1-5; the D gene is possibly TRBD1 (6 bases). V was pared by 3 bases and J by 4 bases, with 13 bases between. Germline V gives CDR1 MGHRA, CDR2 YSYEKL. The CDR3 length is 15 residues. As DNA, the CDR3 is TGCGCCAGCAGCCATTCGGGGGCGGCGAATCAGCCCCAGCATTTT. Amino acids: CASSHSGAANQPQHF.

Written as DNA, the CDR3 is TGCGCCAGCAGCTTGAGGGGCGGATGGACTGAAGCTTTCTTT. Protein sequence: CASSLRGGWTEAFF. V usage is TRBV5-1 and J usage is TRBJ1-1; maybe TRBD1 (5 bases). Germline lookup yields CDR1 SGHRS and CDR2 YFSETQ. The V end was cut by 1 base, the J end by 5 bases, with 12 bases between. The CDR3 sequence is 14 residues long.

This clone was found once. The rearrangement uses TRBV7-9 and TRBJ2-2; 8 nucleotides line up with TRBD1. This CDR3 comprises 16 residues. Germline CDR1 SEHNR, CDR2 FQNEAQ (reference sequence). V trimming: 6 bases; J trimming: 3 bases; junction bases outside the gene matches: 9. The CDR3 is CASSSWTGWDTGELFF. The CDR3 DNA is TGTGCCAGCAGTTCCTGGACAGGGTGGGACACCGGGGAGCTGTTTTTT.

The chain joins TRBV9 to TRBJ1-5; D ambiguous. The germline CDR1 and CDR2 sequences are SGDLS and YYNGEE. V shed 0 bases and J shed 11 bases, with 12 bases lying between them. There are 13 residues in the CDR3. In nucleotides, the CDR3 is TGTGCCAGCAGCGTAGACACCGGTAGAGCCCAGCATTTT. Translating it yields CASSVDTGRAQHF. The whole variable domain, remainder taken from reference TRBV9 and TRBJ1-5, is DSGVTQTPKHLITATGQRVTLRCSPRSGDLSVYWYQQSLDQGLQFLIQYYNGEERAKGNILERFSAQQFPDLHSELNLSSLELGDSALYFCASSVDTGRAQHFGDGTRLSIL.

The chain uses TRBV4-2 and TRBJ2-3; 9 bases align to TRBD2. Trimming at V came to 1 base and at J to 3 bases, leaving 2 bases not matched to a gene. The CDR3 contains 15 residues. Germline V gene lookup returns CDR1 LGHNA and CDR2 YNFKEQ. The CDR3 nucleotides read TGTGCCAGCAGCCAAGGGACTAGCGAAACAGATACGCAGTATTTT. It encodes CASSQGTSETDTQYF.

V is TRBV6-5 and J is TRBJ2-2; 10 bases are a match to TRBD2. The germline V gene has CDR1 MNHEY and CDR2 SVGAGI. The ends lost 10 bases at V and 4 bases at J; junction bases unmatched: 6. This CDR3 has 14 amino acids. In nucleotides, the CDR3 is TGTGCCACCAAGCGGGAGGGCCTCACCGGGGAGCTGTTTTTT. Protein product: CATKREGLTGELFF.

The V call is TRBV6-6, the J call TRBJ2-5, with 13 bases identical to TRBD2. CDR1 is MNHNY and CDR2 is SVGAGI in the germline V gene (reference sequence). V trimming: 6 bases; J trimming: 2 bases; junction bases outside the gene matches: 6. The CDR3 has 16 amino acids. The CDR3 nucleotides read TGTGCCAGCAGCCAGCTACTAGCGGGAGGGCAAGAGACCCAGTACTTC. Translating it yields CASSQLLAGGQETQYF.

This clone appeared many times. The V call is TRBV2, the J call TRBJ2-1; 8 bases line up with TRBD2. Looked up from germline, CDR1 is SNHLY and CDR2 is FYNNEI. The CDR3 sequence is 16 residues long. The ends lost 6 bases at V and 8 bases at J; junction bases unmatched: 15. Here the CDR3 DNA reads TGTGCCAGCAGGACGCTAAAGCGGGAGTATGGAGATGAGCAGTTCTTC. This sequence encodes CASRTLKREYGDEQFF. Full variable domain (outside the CDR3, taken from reference TRBV2 and TRBJ2-1): EPEVTQTPSHQVTQMGQEVILRCVPISNHLYFYWYRQILGQKVEFLVSFYNNEISEKSEIFDDQFSVERPDGSNFTLKIRSTKLEDSAMYFCASRTLKREYGDEQFFGPGTRLTVL.

V is TRBV5-4 and J is TRBJ1-3; 7 bases match TRBD1. CDR1 is SGHNT, CDR2 YYREEE, per germline (reference sequence). V lost 4 bases to trimming and J lost 0 bases; unmatched junction nucleotides: 7. The CDR3 runs 16 residues. As DNA, the CDR3 is TGTGCCAGCAGCCGGGACAGCCTCCTCTCTGGAAACACCATATATTTT. Translation: CASSRDSLLSGNTIYF.

The CDR3 here is CASSLKQINYGYTF. CDR3 nucleotides: TGTGCCAGCAGCTTGAAACAGATTAACTATGGCTACACCTTC. The chain has TRBV5-6 and TRBJ1-2; D gene ambiguous. Germline lookup yields CDR1 SGHDT and CDR2 YYEEEE. Deletions cut 1 base from V and 1 base from J, with 8 bases between. There are 14 residues in the CDR3.

V gene TRBV15 combines with J gene TRBJ2-3, with unresolved D. Germline CDR1 and CDR2: LNHNV and YYDKDF (reference sequence). This CDR3 has 14 residues. Trimming removed 0 bases at V and 4 bases at J, with 8 bases between. The CDR3 is CATSRDSGSDTQYF. CDR3 bases: TGTGCCACCAGCAGAGATTCCGGGTCAGATACGCAGTATTTT.

Here the CDR3 DNA reads TGTGCCAGTAGGGGTGTTGGGGAGCAGTACTTC. It yields the protein CASRGVGEQYF. V is TRBV27 and J is TRBJ2-7, with TRBD1 as a possible D gene (5 bases). The CDR3 spans 11 residues. V lost 9 bases to trimming and J lost 7 bases, with 13 bases between them. The V gene's germline CDR1 is MNHEY and CDR2 SMNVEV (reference sequence).